Included here is one T cell receptor beta chain sequence, with context. Frequency indicates this clonotype is medium-sized (0.01 to 0.1%); no count is kept. Its antigen is not yet known. The data derive from a study of human CD8 memory T cell subsets (dated by TCRdb to between 2020 and 2021). Background on the whole study: The clonal relationships among stem-like (TSTEM), progenitor exhausted-like (TPEX) and effector memory CD8+ T cell subsets were assessed by comparing the TCRbeta repertoires of these subsets. Six or seven donors each provided TSTEM, TPEX and effector memory subsets, from which TCRbeta repertoires were obtained. General conclusions and limits of the study: Only TCRbeta chains were sequenced, and repertoire comparisons were based on a handful of donors, with testing performed by paired t-tests and Bonferroni correction. TSTEM and TPEX subsets showed similarly high normalized Shannon-Wiener diversity, whereas effector memory subsets were comparatively less diverse. Greater repertoire diversity in TSTEM than in TPEX subsets was suggested by Chao1 estimates, potentially reflecting a broader range of specificities. Clonotypes were shared with effector memory cells by both stem-like subsets, but only minimal overlap was found between TSTEM and TPEX repertoires, suggesting distinct antigen spectra.

CCR7+ PD-1- TIGIT- cells were classified as stem-like memory CD8+ T cells (TSTEM). Peripheral blood mononuclear cells were isolated from healthy donor buffy coats by density gradient separation. Negative magnetic separation using EasySep or MojoSort CD8+ T cell isolation kits was how the study enriched total CD8+ T cells. For each subset, total RNA was extracted using an RNeasy Mini Kit from duplicate vials of about 150,000 sorted CD8+ T cells. The PBMCs were used fresh or after being cryopreserved in fetal bovine serum with roughly 10% DMSO. CD8+ T cell subsets were sorted to purity by fluorescence-activated cell sorting on a FACSAria III. The sample was run on a NextSeq 550. A Human TCR Profiling Kit was used to prepare UMI-labeled 5' RACE TCRbeta libraries. Every TCRbeta library was prepared in parallel, with the same number of PCR cycles used for all of the libraries. As for the original processing: Between 3,000 and 18,000 functional CDR3beta clonotypes were contained in each TCRbeta library. UMI extraction and consensus assembly used MIGEC 1.2.9, requiring at least three reads per UMI. In-frame CDR3beta repertoires were extracted with MiXCR 3.0.3. After each sample was downsampled to 42,000 randomly selected UMIs, diversity metrics were computed in VDJtools 1.2.1. Repertoire overlap metrics D, R and F2 were calculated in VDJtools for the top 3,000 clones of each sample pair. TCRdb reprocessed the sequencing reads and holds a single record per CDR3 protein sequence, with no DNA. The V and J calls follow TCRdb's processing rather than the paper's. The sample table includes 7,000 or so distinct CDR3 sequences. The leading ten clones occupy over 20% of the sample.

The sequence derives from a human donor in good health. The sample consisted of CD8+ stem-like memory T cells (TSCM and TCM) sorted from PBMCs. The sample's cell subset or site label is to be understood as: stem-like memory CD8 T cells (TSTEM), CCR7+ PD-1- TIGIT-.

The CDR3 is CASSGRGWGNQPQHF. The rearrangement combines TRBV28 with TRBJ1-5; the D call of TRBD1 rests on TCRdb alone, since no DNA is present to check it. From its cysteine to its phenylalanine, the CDR3 spans 15 amino acids. The DNA sequence is not available. The germline V gene supplies CDR1 MDHEN and CDR2 SYDVKM.